This entry features one T cell receptor beta chain sequence. Donors, healthy HIV-negative adults, lacked recent acute infections or vaccinations. Germline V lookup: CDR1 MNHEY, CDR2 SMNVEV (reference sequence). V lost 6 bases, J lost 7 bases, and 18 bases lay in between. This CDR3 is 14 amino acids long. The assay was carried out at the deep level. As originally analysed: Quality scores were absent from the junction-only immunoSEQ sequences, so filtering differed. TCRdb's copy holds only in-frame clones and misses some; the assay was immunoSEQ multiplex PCR. The V and J calls and clone size were taken over from that table, and D and trimming were inferred from the DNA. This sample has hundreds of thousands of clones, with 96% found just once. This entry belongs to a study of shared clonotypes between healthy human individuals. Background on the study: Donors had three CD4 naive, three CD4 memory, two CD8 naive and one CD8 memory plate apiece.

Sequencing input: naive CD4+ T cells sorted from blood. Subset reported: CD45RA+ positively selected. The V call is TRBV27, the J call TRBJ2-5; unclear D gene. This TCR was recovered from a woman under 40 in good health. CDR3 in DNA: TGTGCCAGCAGGGAAGTAAACCCGTCAAGGACCCAGTACTTC. Protein sequence: CASREVNPSRTQYF.